Listed below are T cell receptor beta chains from one sample, sequenced in a study of T cell repertoires in cytomegalovirus infection. These receptors have no identified antigens. TCRdb processed the reads anew with MiXCR; each CDR3 protein has one entry. The data show 650,000 to 850,000 distinct CDR3 sequences, roughly 28% seen once. Sequences were derived from cultured CD8+ T cells from PBMCs, sampled from culture after CMV antigen stimulation. These receptors all come from a human donor in good health (CMV status not recorded). Some clones in this sample may be carry-over from other donors' samples. CDR3s include the opening cysteine and the closing phenylalanine or tryptophan. Each record gives: J gene, D gene, clone size, V gene, CDR3 DNA, CDR3 protein. The D gene is left open where the match is weak. Clone size appears in some rows only: once, few, many, or a class for an expanded clone.

TRBJ1-2	-	many	TRBV10-2	TGCGCCAGCAGTGAGTCGTGGGGGGATGGCTACACCTTC	CASSESWGDGYTF
TRBJ2-7	-	few	TRBV2	TGTGCCAGCTACAAAGGCCACTTC	CASYKGHF
TRBJ1-2	-	-	TRBV7-6	TGTGCCAGCAGCGACGCGCAGATCTATGGCTACACCTTC	CASSDAQIYGYTF
TRBJ1-4	-	-	TRBV4-2	TGTGCCAGCAGCCAAGAGGGAAGGGGGTGGGAAAAACTGTTTTTT	CASSQEGRGWEKLFF
TRBJ1-2	-	-	TRBV12-3/TRBV12-4	TGTGCCAGCAGTACCTGGGACGGAGGAGGGGATGGCTACACCTTC	CASSTWDGGGDGYTF
TRBJ1-1	TRBD1	few	TRBV7-9	TGTGCCAGCAGCGCTCGGACAGGGCTGAACACTGAAGCTTTCTTT	CASSARTGLNTEAFF
TRBJ1-4	-	-	TRBV20-1	TGCAGTGCTAGAGGTTACCGTCACCTTGTCGAAAAACTGTTTTTT	CSARGYRHLVEKLFF
TRBJ2-1	-	few	TRBV12-3/TRBV12-4	TGTGCCAGCAGTTTGTCTGTTGAGGGCTATGAGCAGTTCTTC	CASSLSVEGYEQFF
TRBJ2-7	TRBD2	few	TRBV7-9	TGTGCCAGCAGCCGCGGGAGGACGGAGCAGTACTTC	CASSRGRTEQYF
TRBJ1-5	TRBD1	few	TRBV5-5	TGTGCCAGCAGCTGGGACAGGGTAAATCAGCCCCAGCATTTT	CASSWDRVNQPQHF
TRBJ1-3	-	few	TRBV10-3	TGTGCCATCAGGACAGGCGACCCCTCTGGAAACACCATATATTTT	CAIRTGDPSGNTIYF
TRBJ2-1	-	-	TRBV24-1	TGTGCCACCTCCCGTCGGGGGACCTCCTACAATGAGCAGTTCTTC	CATSRRGTSYNEQFF
TRBJ2-5	-	-	TRBV27	TGTGCCAGCAGTTTAGGGGCCGAGGGGACCCAGTACTTC	CASSLGAEGTQYF
TRBJ1-4	-	many	TRBV7-2	TGTGCCAGCAGCTTAGCGGTGGCAGGGTCAACTAATGAAAAACTGTTTTTT	CASSLAVAGSTNEKLFF
TRBJ2-1	TRBD2	-	TRBV7-3	TGTGCCAGCAGCTTTATAGCGGGATCCCACAATGAGCAGTTCTTC	CASSFIAGSHNEQFF
TRBJ2-7	-	many	TRBV6-5	TGTGCCAGCAAAATCTTGGGGGAAATCCGGGGGCACTACGAGCAGTACTTC	CASKILGEIRGHYEQYF
TRBJ2-1	-	few	TRBV27	TGTGCCAGCAGTGGCTTTAGCGGTGTTGACAATGAGCAGTTCTTC	CASSGFSGVDNEQFF
TRBJ1-5	TRBD1	-	TRBV7-9	TGTGCCAGCAGCCCCGGCGGACAGGGGGCTAATCAGCCCCAGCATTTT	CASSPGGQGANQPQHF
TRBJ2-1	-	few	TRBV19	TGTGCCAGTAGTATAGAGGGGACTGCCTACAATGAGCAGTTCTTC	CASSIEGTAYNEQFF
TRBJ2-4	-	-	TRBV6-6	TGTGCCAGCGGAGTACTCTTACAGACAAACATTCAGTACTTC	CASGVLLQTNIQYF
TRBJ2-7	-	-	TRBV29-1	TGCAGCGTTGATTCGGACTCCCACGGCTACGAGCAGTACTTC	CSVDSDSHGYEQYF
TRBJ2-1	-	few	TRBV4-1	TGTGCCAGCAGCCCGGAATTCCCAACGGAGCAGTTCTTC	CASSPEFPTEQFF
TRBJ1-2	-	many	TRBV5-1	TGCGCCAGCAGATCCCTGGAAAACTATGGCTACACCTTC	CASRSLENYGYTF
TRBJ2-5	TRBD2	few	TRBV9	TGTGCCAGCAGTGTCGGACTAGCGGGGGTTGAGACCCAGTACTTC	CASSVGLAGVETQYF
TRBJ2-2	-	few	TRBV4-1	TGCGCCAGCAGCCAAGATCAGGGGATGAACACCGGGGAGCTGTTTTTT	CASSQDQGMNTGELFF
TRBJ1-3	-	many	TRBV7-9	TGTGCCAGCAGCCCTGACGACGGCACCATATATTTT	CASSPDDGTIYF
TRBJ2-7	TRBD1	-	TRBV29-1	TGCAGCGTCGGACAGGCGACCGAGCAGTACTTC	CSVGQATEQYF
TRBJ1-4	-	many	TRBV7-9	TGTGCCAGCAGCCCCCCCCGGGAAAAACTGTTTTTT	CASSPPREKLFF
TRBJ1-1	-	-	TRBV12-3/TRBV12-4	TGTGCCAGCAGTACGACGGCTGAAGCTTTCTTT	CASSTTAEAFF
TRBJ2-3	TRBD2	-	TRBV4-2	TGTGCCAGCAGCCAAGGATCTAGCGGGGGGCTAGAGGGCACAGATACGCAGTATTTT	CASSQGSSGGLEGTDTQYF
TRBJ2-1	TRBD1	few	TRBV10-3	TGTGCCATCAGTGAGGGGCAGGGGGTCGATGAGCAGTTCTTC	CAISEGQGVDEQFF
TRBJ1-3	TRBD1	-	TRBV6-6	TGTGCCAGCAATCGACAGGGGCGAAACTCTGGAAACACCATATATTTT	CASNRQGRNSGNTIYF
TRBJ2-2	TRBD2	-	TRBV7-4	TGTGCCAGCAGTTTCGGACTAGCGGGGGGCCAGAACATCGGGGAGCTGTTTTTT	CASSFGLAGGQNIGELFF
TRBJ2-4	-	once	TRBV6-9	TGTGCCAGCAGTTATTCGCGGAACTATCCGGCCAAAAACATTCAGTACTTC	CASSYSRNYPAKNIQYF
TRBJ2-1	TRBD1	-	TRBV6-5	TGTGCCAGCAGTCGGGACAGATTTTACAATGAGCAGTTCTTC	CASSRDRFYNEQFF
TRBJ1-5	-	-	TRBV25-1	TGTGCCAGCAGTGCCAACACCCGGGGTCAGCCCCAGCATTTT	CASSANTRGQPQHF
TRBJ1-1	-	few	TRBV6-2/TRBV6-3	TGTGCCAGCAGTCTAACCACAGCAGTCTCGAACACTGAAGCTTTCTTT	CASSLTTAVSNTEAFF
TRBJ1-6	-	many	TRBV6-5	TGTGCCAGCAGTTTAGGCGGAAGCTCCTATAATTCACCCCTCCACTTT	CASSLGGSSYNSPLHF
TRBJ1-5	TRBD1	-	TRBV19	TGTGCCAGTAGTCTAGACAGGGCGGCTCAGCCCCAGCATTTT	CASSLDRAAQPQHF
TRBJ2-3	-	-	TRBV7-9	TGTGCCAGCAGCTCCGACTACTCTCACCCAGATACGCAGTATTTT	CASSSDYSHPDTQYF
TRBJ2-7	-	few	TRBV12-3/TRBV12-4	TGTGCCAGCAGTTTTGGCAGGGGTGGCGAGCAGTACTTC	CASSFGRGGEQYF
TRBJ2-4	TRBD1	few	TRBV7-2	TGTGCCAGCAGCTTCCGGGACAGGGGAAACATTCAGTACTTC	CASSFRDRGNIQYF
TRBJ2-2	TRBD2	many	TRBV7-8	TGTGCCAGCATCCAAGCGGGGGGGAACACCGGGGAGCTGTTTTTT	CASIQAGGNTGELFF
TRBJ2-7	TRBD1	-	TRBV7-3	TGTGCCAGCAGCTCCACGGGACAGCTGAGGGACGAGCAGTACTTC	CASSSTGQLRDEQYF
TRBJ2-1	TRBD2	few	TRBV24-1	TGTGCCACCAGTGATTTGACTAGCGGGGGGTCCGATGAGCAGTTCTTC	CATSDLTSGGSDEQFF
TRBJ2-1	-	many	TRBV27	TGTGCCAGCAGTTTATCGGGACACGCTTACAATGAGCAGTTCTTC	CASSLSGHAYNEQFF
TRBJ2-3	TRBD1	-	TRBV27	TGTGCCAGCAGTTTATCAGCGCAGAGGCAGGGGGCGATAGATACGCAGTATTTT	CASSLSAQRQGAIDTQYF
TRBJ2-7	TRBD1	many	TRBV7-8	TGTGCCAGCAGCGTAAACAGGGGAAACGAGCAGTACTTC	CASSVNRGNEQYF
TRBJ1-2	-	-	TRBV20-1	TGCAGTGGAGGACAGATAAGGATAGTAGCTAACTATGGCTACACCTTC	CSGGQIRIVANYGYTF
TRBJ1-6	-	-	TRBV6-5	TGTGCCAGCAGTTACTCCAAAGACGTAGACCCCTGGAGCTCCTATAATTCACCCCTCCACTTT	CASSYSKDVDPWSSYNSPLHF
TRBJ1-2	-	many	TRBV7-2	TGTGCCAGCAGCCGACCGGGAAACTATGGCTACACCTTC	CASSRPGNYGYTF
TRBJ1-1	-	-	TRBV19	TGTGCCAGTAGTTCGCGAGGGATCTCTGAAGCTTTCTTT	CASSSRGISEAFF
TRBJ2-5	TRBD2	-	TRBV12-3/TRBV12-4	TGTGCCAGCTCAAAAAGACTAGCGGGCGATCAAGAGACCCAGTACTTC	CASSKRLAGDQETQYF
TRBJ2-3	TRBD1	-	TRBV20-1	TGCAGTGCTAGAGATCCGCAGGGGGCTAACACAGATACGCAGTATTTT	CSARDPQGANTDTQYF
TRBJ2-5	TRBD2	-	TRBV7-6	TGTGCCGGCAGCCCCGGGACTAGCGGGGGGGAAGAGACCCAGTACTTC	CAGSPGTSGGEETQYF
TRBJ1-1	-	many	TRBV7-9	TGTGCCAGCAGCTCGGAGACTGAGAACACTGAAGCTTTCTTT	CASSSETENTEAFF
TRBJ1-4	-	many	TRBV12-3/TRBV12-4	TGTGCCAGCAGTTTCTACGTGTCTGAGTCCCATGGGGAAAAACTGTTTTTT	CASSFYVSESHGEKLFF
TRBJ2-5	-	-	TRBV9	TGTGCCAGCAGCGGGAGAGGAGAGACCCAGTACTTC	CASSGRGETQYF
TRBJ1-5	TRBD1	few	TRBV27	TGTGCCAGCAGCCATAACAGGGGATACGGTGATCAGCCCCAGCATTTT	CASSHNRGYGDQPQHF